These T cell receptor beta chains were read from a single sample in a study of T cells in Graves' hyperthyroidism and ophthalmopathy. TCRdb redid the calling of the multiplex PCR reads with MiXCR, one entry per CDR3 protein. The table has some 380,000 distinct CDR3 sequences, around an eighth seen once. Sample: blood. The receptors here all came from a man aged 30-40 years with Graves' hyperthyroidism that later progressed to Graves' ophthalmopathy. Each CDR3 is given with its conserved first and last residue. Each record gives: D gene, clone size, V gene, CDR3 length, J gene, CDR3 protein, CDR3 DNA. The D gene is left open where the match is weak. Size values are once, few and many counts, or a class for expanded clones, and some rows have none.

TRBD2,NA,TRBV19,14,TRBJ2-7,CPSHGTSARYEQYF,TGTCCGTCGCATGGGACTAGCGCGCGCTACGAGCAGTACTTC
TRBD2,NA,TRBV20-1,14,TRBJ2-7,CSASLAGGPGEQYF,TGCAGTGCTTCACTAGCGGGGGGGCCCGGCGAGCAGTACTTC
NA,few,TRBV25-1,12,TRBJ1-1,CASSEFNTEAFF,TGTGCCAGCAGTGAATTTAACACTGAAGCTTTCTTT
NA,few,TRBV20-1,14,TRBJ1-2,CSAYGGVVGRGYTF,TGCAGTGCCTATGGGGGTGTGGTGGGTCGGGGCTACACCTTC
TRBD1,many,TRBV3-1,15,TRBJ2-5,CASSRRDRDLRTQYF,TGTGCCAGCAGTCGCCGGGACAGGGACCTGAGGACCCAGTACTTC
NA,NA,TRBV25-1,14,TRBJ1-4,CASSDDRVDEKLFF,TGTGCCAGCAGTGATGATCGGGTAGATGAAAAACTGTTTTTT
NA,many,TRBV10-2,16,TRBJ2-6,CAAGALLRSGANVLTF,TGCGCCGCAGGGGCCCTGCTCCGATCTGGGGCCAACGTCCTGACTTTC
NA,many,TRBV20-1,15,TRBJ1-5,CSAQGRGWGNQPQHF,TGCAGTGCTCAAGGACGGGGTTGGGGCAATCAGCCCCAGCATTTT
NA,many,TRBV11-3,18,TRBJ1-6,CASSPTTFDRYSLSPLHF,TGTGCCAGCAGCCCTACGACCTTCGACCGATATTCCCTCTCACCCCTCCACTTT
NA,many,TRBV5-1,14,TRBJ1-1,CASRSPGANTEAFF,TGCGCCAGCAGGTCCCCAGGGGCGAACACTGAAGCTTTCTTT
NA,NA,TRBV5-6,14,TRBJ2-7,CASSLVDRSYEQYF,TGTGCCAGCAGCTTGGTGGACAGATCCTACGAGCAGTACTTC
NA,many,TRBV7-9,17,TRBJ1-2,CASSLVLWTESNYGYTF,TGTGCCAGCAGCTTAGTGCTTTGGACAGAGAGCAACTATGGCTACACCTTC
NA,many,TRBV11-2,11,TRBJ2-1,CASSFGDGQFF,TGTGCCAGCAGCTTCGGGGACGGGCAGTTCTTC
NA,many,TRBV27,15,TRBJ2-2,CASSLRVADTGELFF,TGTGCCAGCAGTTTACGAGTAGCGGACACCGGGGAGCTGTTTTTT
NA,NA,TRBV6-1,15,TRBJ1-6,CAIPRLDRTDSPLHF,TGTGCCATCCCTAGACTCGACAGGACGGATTCACCCCTCCACTTT
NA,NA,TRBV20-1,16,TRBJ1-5,CSAREAVSYSNQPQHF,TGCAGTGCTAGAGAGGCAGTCTCGTATAGCAATCAGCCCCAGCATTTT
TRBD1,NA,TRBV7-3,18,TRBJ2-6,CASSLTGTGSSGANVLTF,TGTGCCAGCAGCTTAACGGGGACAGGATCCTCTGGGGCCAACGTCCTGACTTTC
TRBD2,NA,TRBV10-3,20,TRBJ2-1,CAISESAGLAGAPSYNEQFF,TGTGCCATCAGTGAGTCAGCGGGACTAGCGGGGGCCCCCTCCTACAATGAGCAGTTCTTC
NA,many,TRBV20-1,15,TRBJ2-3,CSARDFGGRTDTQYF,TGCAGTGCTAGAGATTTCGGGGGGCGCACAGATACGCAGTATTTT
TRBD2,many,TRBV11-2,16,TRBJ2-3,CASSYRLLADTDTQYF,TGTGCCAGCAGCTACCGATTACTAGCGGACACAGATACGCAGTATTTT
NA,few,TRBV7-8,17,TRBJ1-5,CASSLGGTVNSNQPQHF,TGTGCCAGCAGCTTAGGTGGGACGGTCAATAGCAATCAGCCCCAGCATTTT
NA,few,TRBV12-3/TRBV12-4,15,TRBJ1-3,CASSLGTISGNTIYF,TGTGCCAGCAGTTTGGGAACAATCTCTGGAAACACCATATATTTT
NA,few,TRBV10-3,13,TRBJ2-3,CAISEVGSDTQYF,TGTGCCATCAGTGAGGTTGGGTCAGATACGCAGTATTTT
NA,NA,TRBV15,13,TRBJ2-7,CATSRVGGSEQYF,TGTGCCACCAGCAGAGTTGGGGGATCCGAGCAGTACTTC
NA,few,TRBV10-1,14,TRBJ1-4,CAPPGHPGDEKLFF,TGCGCCCCCCCGGGACACCCTGGTGATGAAAAACTGTTTTTT
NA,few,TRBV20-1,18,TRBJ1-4,CSARGGLFLSSTNEKLFF,TGCAGTGCTAGGGGCGGGTTATTCCTAAGTTCAACTAATGAAAAACTGTTTTTT
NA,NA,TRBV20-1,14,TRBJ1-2,CSARDRGGEDGYTF,TGCAGTGCTAGAGATCGGGGGGGGGAGGATGGCTACACCTTC
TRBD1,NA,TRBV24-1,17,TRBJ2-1,CATSDFQVTGGMDEQFF,TGTGCCACCAGTGATTTTCAGGTGACAGGGGGCATGGATGAGCAGTTCTTC
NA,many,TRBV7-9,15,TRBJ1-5,CASSSYDAPYQPQHF,TGTGCCAGCAGCTCCTACGATGCGCCGTATCAGCCCCAGCATTTT
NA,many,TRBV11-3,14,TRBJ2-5,CASSGRSGQETQYF,TGTGCCAGCAGCGGGCGCAGCGGCCAAGAGACCCAGTACTTC
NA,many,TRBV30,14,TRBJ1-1,CAWKFGNHETEAFF,TGTGCCTGGAAGTTCGGCAACCACGAGACTGAAGCTTTCTTT
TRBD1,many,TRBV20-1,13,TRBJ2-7,CSAEGGQGYEQYF,TGCAGTGCCGAGGGGGGACAGGGCTACGAGCAGTACTTC
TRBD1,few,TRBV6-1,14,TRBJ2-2,CASSFRGRAGELFF,TGTGCCAGCAGCTTCAGGGGGCGAGCCGGGGAGCTGTTTTTT
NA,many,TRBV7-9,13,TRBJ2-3,CASSPGGTDTQYF,TGTGCCAGCAGCCCGGGGGGCACAGATACGCAGTATTTT
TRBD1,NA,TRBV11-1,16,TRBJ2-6,CASSPDRGAGANVLTF,TGTGCCAGCAGCCCGGACAGGGGTGCTGGGGCCAACGTCCTGACTTTC
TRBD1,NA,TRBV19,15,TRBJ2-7,CASSGPRQGNDEQYF,TGTGCCAGTAGTGGCCCCAGACAGGGGAATGACGAGCAGTACTTC
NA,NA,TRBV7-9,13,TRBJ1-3,CASSFGESGTIYF,TGTGCCAGCAGCTTTGGGGAGAGTGGCACCATATATTTT
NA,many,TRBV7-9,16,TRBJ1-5,CASSQLNDRTEWAQHF,TGTGCCAGCAGCCAATTAAACGACAGGACCGAATGGGCCCAGCATTTT
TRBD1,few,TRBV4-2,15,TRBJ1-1,CASSQVLTGDTEAFF,TGTGCCAGCAGCCAAGTACTGACAGGGGACACTGAAGCTTTCTTT
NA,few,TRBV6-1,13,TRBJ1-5,CASTSQGNQPQHF,TGTGCCAGCACCTCACAGGGTAATCAGCCCCAGCATTTT
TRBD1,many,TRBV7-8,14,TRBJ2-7,CASVNRDRGKEQYF,TGTGCCAGCGTCAACCGGGACAGGGGTAAAGAGCAGTACTTC
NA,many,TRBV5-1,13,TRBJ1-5,CASSLEGRGPQHF,TGCGCCAGCAGCTTGGAAGGGCGTGGGCCCCAGCATTTT
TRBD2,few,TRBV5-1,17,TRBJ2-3,CASSIGLAGGLADTQYF,TGCGCCAGCAGCATAGGACTAGCGGGGGGGCTGGCAGATACGCAGTATTTT
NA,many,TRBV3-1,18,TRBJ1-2,CASSQYHLQGGLVGGYTF,TGTGCCAGCAGCCAATACCACCTACAGGGAGGCTTGGTTGGCGGCTACACCTTC
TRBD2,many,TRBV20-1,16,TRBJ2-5,CSANRLAGGLGETQYF,TGCAGTGCCAATCGACTAGCGGGGGGTTTGGGGGAGACCCAGTACTTC
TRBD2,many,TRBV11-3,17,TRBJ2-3,CASSSVLAGGPFGTQYF,TGTGCCAGCAGCTCCGTACTAGCGGGGGGGCCATTTGGTACGCAGTATTTT
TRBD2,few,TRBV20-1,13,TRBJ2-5,CSARDRLAETQYF,TGCAGTGCTAGAGATCGACTAGCGGAGACCCAGTACTTC
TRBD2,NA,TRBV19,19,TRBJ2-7,CASSPNRRRTGGFSYEQYF,TGTGCCAGTAGTCCTAACAGGAGGAGAACGGGGGGATTCTCCTACGAGCAGTACTTC
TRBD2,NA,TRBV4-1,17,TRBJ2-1,CASSQDPRGGGVNEQFF,TGCGCCAGCAGCCAAGATCCCCGGGGCGGGGGGGTAAATGAGCAGTTCTTC
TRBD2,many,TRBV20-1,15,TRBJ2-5,CSALRGGRLQETQYF,TGCAGTGCCCTACGGGGGGGACGGTTACAAGAGACCCAGTACTTC
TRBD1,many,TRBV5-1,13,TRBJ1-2,CASSPGTANGYTF,TGCGCCAGCAGCCCCGGGACAGCTAATGGCTACACCTTC
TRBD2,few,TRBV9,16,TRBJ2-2,CASSVGSGGVLRELFF,TGTGCCAGCAGCGTAGGAAGCGGGGGGGTGCTCCGGGAGCTGTTTTTT
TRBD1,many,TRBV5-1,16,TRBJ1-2,CASSTTGTGRTHGYTF,TGCGCCAGCAGCACTACCGGGACAGGCCGTACTCATGGCTACACCTTC
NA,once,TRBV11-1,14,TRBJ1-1,CASSPRVGATEAFF,TGTGCCAGCAGTCCCCGGGTGGGGGCCACTGAAGCTTTCTTT
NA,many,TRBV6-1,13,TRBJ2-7,CASRSRGSYEQYF,TGTGCCAGCAGATCAAGGGGGAGCTACGAGCAGTACTTC
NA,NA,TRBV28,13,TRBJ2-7,CASSLHSSYEQYF,TGTGCCAGCAGTTTACACAGCTCCTACGAGCAGTACTTC
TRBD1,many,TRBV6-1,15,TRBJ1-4,CASSPGTAVNEKLFF,TGTGCCAGCAGTCCAGGGACAGCCGTTAATGAAAAACTGTTTTTT